This entry concerns a single TCR beta chain. The sample originates from a study of shared clonotypes between healthy human individuals. TCRdb keeps only in-frame clones here, not all; method: immunoSEQ multiplex PCR. The sample holds some 1,400,000 clones, roughly 97% seen once. V was trimmed by 2 bases and J by 3 bases, leaving 11 bases between them. The germline CDR1 and CDR2 sequences are KGHSH and LQKENI. The CDR3 totals 14 residues. The study separated CD4+ cells into CD45RA+ naive and CD45RA-negative memory subsets. What was sequenced was naive CD4+ T cells sorted from blood. Subset reported: CD45RA+ positively selected. The V gene is TRBV18, the J gene TRBJ2-7, with TRBD2 as a possible D gene (6 bases). The sequence was collected from a man aged 25 to 40 in good health. The CDR3 region is CASSPRDFGYEQYF. The CDR3 bases are TGTGCCAGCTCACCAAGGGACTTTGGCTACGAGCAGTACTTC.